The clone carrying this T cell receptor (beta chain) was found many times. The TCR library protocol was used to attach unique molecular identifiers. These identifiers were attached to individual cDNA molecules. TCRdb reprocessed the 5' RACE reads via MiXCR and lists one record per CDR3 protein. The sample shows 70,000 to 85,000 distinct CDR3 sequences, 12% of them seen only once. This record belongs to a study of early T cells in non-severe SARS-CoV-2 infection. The length of the CDR3 is 14 residues. Germline V gives CDR1 SEHNR, CDR2 FQNEAQ (reference sequence). Between the trimmed V and J ends, which lost 5 bases and 2 bases, there was a span of 13 bases.

The sample consisted of whole blood. This TCR derives from an adult who was a healthcare worker with PCR-confirmed SARS-CoV-2 infection or an uninfected control (not recorded which). The chain couples TRBV7-9 to TRBJ2-7, with D possibly matching TRBD2 (6 bases). The CDR3 sequence is CASSHPGATYEQYF. DNA of the CDR3: TGTGCCAGCAGCCACCCGGGAGCCACCTACGAGCAGTACTTC.